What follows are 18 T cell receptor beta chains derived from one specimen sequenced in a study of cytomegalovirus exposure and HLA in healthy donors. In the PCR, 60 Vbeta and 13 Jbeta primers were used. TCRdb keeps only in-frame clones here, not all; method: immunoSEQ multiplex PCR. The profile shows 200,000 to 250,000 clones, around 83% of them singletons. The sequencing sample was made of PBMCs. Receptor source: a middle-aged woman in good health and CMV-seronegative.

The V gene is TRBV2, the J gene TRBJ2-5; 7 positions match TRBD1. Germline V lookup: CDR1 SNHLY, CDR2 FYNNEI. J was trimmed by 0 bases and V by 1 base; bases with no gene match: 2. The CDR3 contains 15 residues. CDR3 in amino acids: CASSEGGQNQETQYF. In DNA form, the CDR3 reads TGTGCCAGCAGTGAAGGGGGACAGAACCAAGAGACCCAGTACTTC. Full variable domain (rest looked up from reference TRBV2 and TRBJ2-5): EPEVTQTPSHQVTQMGQEVILRCVPISNHLYFYWYRQILGQKVEFLVSFYNNEISEKSEIFDDQFSVERPDGSNFTLKIRSTKLEDSAMYFCASSEGGQNQETQYFGPGTRLLVL.

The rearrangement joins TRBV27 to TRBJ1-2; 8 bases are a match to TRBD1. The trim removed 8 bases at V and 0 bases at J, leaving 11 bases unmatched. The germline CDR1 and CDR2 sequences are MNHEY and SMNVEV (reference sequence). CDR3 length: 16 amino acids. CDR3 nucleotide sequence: TGTGCCAGCGGATGGGACAGGTCCTCAGCTAACTATGGCTACACCTTC. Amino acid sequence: CASGWDRSSANYGYTF.

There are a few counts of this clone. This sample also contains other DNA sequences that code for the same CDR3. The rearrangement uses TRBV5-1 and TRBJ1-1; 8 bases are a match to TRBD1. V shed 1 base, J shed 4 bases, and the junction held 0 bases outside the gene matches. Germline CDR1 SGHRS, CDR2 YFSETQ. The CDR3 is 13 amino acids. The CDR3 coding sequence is TGCGCCAGCAGCTTGACAGGGGGCACTGAAGCTTTCTTT. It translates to CASSLTGGTEAFF.

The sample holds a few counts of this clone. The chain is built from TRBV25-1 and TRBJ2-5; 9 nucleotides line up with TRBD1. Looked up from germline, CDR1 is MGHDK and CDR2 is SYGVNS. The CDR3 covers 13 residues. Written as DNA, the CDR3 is TGTGCGGACCACAGGGGGCCGAGAGAGACCCAGTACTTC. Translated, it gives CADHRGPRETQYF.

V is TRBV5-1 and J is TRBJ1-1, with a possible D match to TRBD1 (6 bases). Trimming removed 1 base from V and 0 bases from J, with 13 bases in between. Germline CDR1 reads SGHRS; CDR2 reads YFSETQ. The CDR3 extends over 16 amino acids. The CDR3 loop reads CASSLTPGTMNTEAFF. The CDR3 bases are TGCGCCAGCAGCTTGACTCCCGGGACAATGAACACTGAAGCTTTCTTT.

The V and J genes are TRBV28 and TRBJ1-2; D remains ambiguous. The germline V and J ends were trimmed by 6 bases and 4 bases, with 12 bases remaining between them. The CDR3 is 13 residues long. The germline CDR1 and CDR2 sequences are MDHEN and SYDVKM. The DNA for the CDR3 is TGTGCCAGCAGATCTGGGCGCCCCTATGGCTACACCTTC. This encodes CASRSGRPYGYTF.

DNA of the CDR3: TGTGCCAGCTCACCACTCGGGCGACTAGCGGGCACCGGGGAGCTGTTTTTT. This encodes CASSPLGRLAGTGELFF. V and J are TRBV18 and TRBJ2-2; TRBD2 aligns across 10 bases. The trim removed 1 base at V and 4 bases at J, leaving 6 bases unmatched. Germline lookup yields CDR1 KGHSH and CDR2 LQKENI. The CDR3 sequence is 17 residues long. The full variable domain, with the rest looked up from reference TRBV18 and TRBJ2-2, is NAGVMQNPRHLVRRRGQEARLRCSPMKGHSHVYWYRQLPEEGLKFMVYLQKENIIDESGMPKERFSAEFPKEGPSILRIQQVVRGDSAAYFCASSPLGRLAGTGELFFGEGSRLTVL.

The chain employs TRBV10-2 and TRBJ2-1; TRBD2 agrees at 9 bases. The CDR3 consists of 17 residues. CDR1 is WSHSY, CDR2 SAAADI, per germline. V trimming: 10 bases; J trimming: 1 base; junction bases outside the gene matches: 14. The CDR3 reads CATEEITSGRSYNEQFF. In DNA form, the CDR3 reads TGCGCCACCGAGGAGATCACTAGCGGGCGATCCTACAATGAGCAGTTCTTC.

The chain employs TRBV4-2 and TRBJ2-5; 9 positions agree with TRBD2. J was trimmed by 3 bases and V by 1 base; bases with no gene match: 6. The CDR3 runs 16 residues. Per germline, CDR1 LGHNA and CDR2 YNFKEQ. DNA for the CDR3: TGTGCCAGCAGCCAAGCGGCGGGAGGGTACAAAGAGACCCAGTACTTC. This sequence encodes CASSQAAGGYKETQYF.

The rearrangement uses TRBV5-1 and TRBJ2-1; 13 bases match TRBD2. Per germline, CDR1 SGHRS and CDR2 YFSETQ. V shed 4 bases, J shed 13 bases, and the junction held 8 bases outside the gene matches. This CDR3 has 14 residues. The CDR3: CASSIGLAGVFQFF. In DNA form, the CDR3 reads TGCGCCAGCAGCATTGGACTAGCGGGAGTCTTTCAGTTCTTC.

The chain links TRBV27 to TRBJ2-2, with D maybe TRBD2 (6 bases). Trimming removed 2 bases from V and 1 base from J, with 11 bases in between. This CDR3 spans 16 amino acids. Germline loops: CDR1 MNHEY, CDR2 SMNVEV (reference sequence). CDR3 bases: TGTGCCAGCAGTTTAAAAAATAGCGGGAACACCGGGGAGCTGTTTTTT. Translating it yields CASSLKNSGNTGELFF.

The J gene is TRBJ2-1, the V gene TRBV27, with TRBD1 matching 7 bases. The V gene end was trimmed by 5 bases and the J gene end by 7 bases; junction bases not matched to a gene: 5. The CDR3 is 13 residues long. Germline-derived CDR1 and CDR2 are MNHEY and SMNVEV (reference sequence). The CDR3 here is CASSPRGQNEQFF. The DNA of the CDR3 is TGTGCCAGCAGTCCGAGGGGGCAGAATGAGCAGTTCTTC.

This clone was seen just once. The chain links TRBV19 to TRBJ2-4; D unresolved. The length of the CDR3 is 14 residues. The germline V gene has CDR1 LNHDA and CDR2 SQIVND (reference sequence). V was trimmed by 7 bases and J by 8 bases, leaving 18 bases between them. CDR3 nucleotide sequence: TGTGCCAGTAAACTTGCTGACGGGTGGCACATTCAGTACTTC. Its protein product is CASKLADGWHIQYF.

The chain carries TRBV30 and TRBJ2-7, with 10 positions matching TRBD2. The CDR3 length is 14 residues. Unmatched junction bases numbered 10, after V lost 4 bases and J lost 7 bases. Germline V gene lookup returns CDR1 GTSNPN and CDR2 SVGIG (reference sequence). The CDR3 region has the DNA TGTGCCTGGACTAGCGGGAGAAGTTCGGGGGAGCAGTACTTC. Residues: CAWTSGRSSGEQYF.

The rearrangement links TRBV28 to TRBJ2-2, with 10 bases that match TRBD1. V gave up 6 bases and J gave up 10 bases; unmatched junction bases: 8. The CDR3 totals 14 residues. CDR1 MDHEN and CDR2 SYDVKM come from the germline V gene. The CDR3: CASSYDRGPLELFF. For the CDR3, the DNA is TGTGCCAGCAGCTACGACAGGGGGCCGCTGGAGCTGTTTTTT.

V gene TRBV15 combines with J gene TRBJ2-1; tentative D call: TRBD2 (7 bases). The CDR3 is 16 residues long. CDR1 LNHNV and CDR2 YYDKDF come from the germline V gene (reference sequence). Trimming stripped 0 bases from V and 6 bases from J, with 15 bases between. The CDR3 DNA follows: TGTGCCACCAGCAGAGATCTAGGGAGGGGGGGCAATGAGCAGTTCTTC. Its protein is CATSRDLGRGGNEQFF.

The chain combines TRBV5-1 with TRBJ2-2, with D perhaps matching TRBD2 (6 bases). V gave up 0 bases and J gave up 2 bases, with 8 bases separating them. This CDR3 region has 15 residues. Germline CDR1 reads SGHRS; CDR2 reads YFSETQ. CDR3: CASSLASANTGELFF. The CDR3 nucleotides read TGCGCCAGCAGCTTGGCTAGCGCAAACACCGGGGAGCTGTTTTTT.

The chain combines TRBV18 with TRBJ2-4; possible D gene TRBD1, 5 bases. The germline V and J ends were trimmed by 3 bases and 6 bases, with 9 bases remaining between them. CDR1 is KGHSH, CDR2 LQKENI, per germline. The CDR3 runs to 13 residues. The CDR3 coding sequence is TGTGCCAGCTCACCCGACAGAGGAAACATTCAGTACTTC. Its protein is CASSPDRGNIQYF.